This T cell receptor (beta chain) appears in the sequencing data of a study of human T cells and chemical hapten exposure (dated by TCRdb to the early 2020s). Some background on the complete study: For sensitization, 2% DPC in acetone was applied to a roughly 2 cm by roughly 2 cm area of upper inner arm skin. Throughout the study period of around 24 weeks, patients also received therapeutic DPC doses to the scalp every week. Patch tests used Finn chambers with 0.01% DPC on the upper back, scored after 6 days by International Contact Dermatitis Research Group standards. The patient cohort, mostly female, included alopecia areata with under or over 50% scalp involvement, alopecia totalis and alopecia universalis. Libraries were combined into a pool for sequencing, and differences in TCR yield between samples came mainly from small differences in library volumes within the pool. In alopecia patients, the study followed how the peripheral blood TCR repertoire changed in vivo over primary and secondary sensitization to diphenylcyclopropenone (DPC), a hapten. Blood was sampled from patients pre-sensitization (week 0) and at 2, 6 and about 24 weeks after DPC sensitization. Twenty-nine alopecia patients provided blood for TCR sequencing at one to four time points (pre-sensitization, 2, 6 and 24 weeks).

V trim: 6 bases; J trim: 2 bases; unmatched bases: 0. Taken from cysteine to phenylalanine, the CDR3 has 14 residues. The entry retains the CDR3 DNA only, 42 bases that are in frame from base 1. Via the germline V gene, CDR1 is MDHEN and CDR2 SYDVKM. Library creation used RACE. The reads were generated on a NextSeq 500. Library preparation attached unique molecular identifiers to individual cDNA molecules for quantitative, reproducible TCR counting. Each blood RNA sample was used to sequence both TCR alpha and TCR beta chains. As for how the authors treated the data: The median number of TCRs per sample was 85,000 to 100,000, ranging from roughly 23,224 to 700,000. V, J and CDR3 annotation of the TCR reads was performed with the Decombinator software suite. For PS versus PT1 abundance plots, all samples were subsampled to the same number of TCRs (28,000). Expanded TCRs were defined as absent before sensitization and observed at least eight times at the 2-week time point. The public reads were run again by TCRdb, first through fastp at Q25 and then through MiXCR, and only productive beta chains were kept. Rows are combined by CDR3 protein, so each entry shows the most common genes and DNA. TCRdb's processing, not the authors' own work, is the source of the V and J calls. The sample table holds 150,000 or so distinct CDR3 sequences, of which roughly 15% were seen once. The ten largest clones take up about 1.7% of the sample.

This sample's time point label indicates: patch test 1, 2 weeks after DPC sensitization. The treatment or condition label, read with the paper, signifies: therapeutic diphenylcyclopropenone sensitization with weekly scalp DPC. At each patch-test visit, blood was drawn before the patch test was applied. Eligible patients were aged 18 to 70, diagnosed with alopecia, deemed suitable for DPC therapy, and excluded if pregnant. Total RNA was extracted from unfractionated whole blood collected in Tempus Blood RNA tubes. This clonotype came up a few times. Its specific antigen is unknown. Within one base of it there is no much larger clone, and no base qualities were kept. Here is what the overall study found, with its caveats: Alopecia, a presumed autoimmune disease, was present in all patients, so the immune response of the patients might differ from that of healthy individuals. Expanded TCRs formed significantly more large CDR3 similarity clusters than pre-sensitization or healthy control sets, consistent with antigen-driven responses. After repeated subsampling, changes were observed in the strength of the expansion versus patch-test correlation and in the threshold at which the correlation became significant. The number of PT1 expanded TCRs positively correlated with patch test score, significant at thresholds 8, 16 and 32 but not 4. The number of TCRs above 1 in 1000 frequency did not change with DPC sensitization; there was no evidence of global repertoire structure alterations.

Sequenced material: whole blood, taken in connection with sensitization to the hapten diphenylcyclopropenone (DPC). The source is a woman under 40 with alopecia areata. Some clones in this sample may be carry-over from other donors' samples. Here the chain combines TRBV28 and TRBJ1-6, with TRBD1 matching 8 junction bases. The CDR3 protein: CASRGQAYNSPLHF. The nucleotide sequence is given as TGTGCCAGCAGGGGACAGGCCTATAATTCACCCCTCCACTTT.